Listed here are 24 T cell receptor beta chains from one sample, sequenced in a study of beta chain features in type 1 diabetes. TCRB transcripts that were expressed got sequenced, as all of the isolated RNA had been reverse transcribed. TCRdb keeps only in-frame clones here, not all; method: immunoSEQ multiplex PCR. This table has 250,000 or so clones, 55% to 70% appearing once. The material sequenced was naive CD4+ T cells from blood. The receptors were gathered from a man younger than 40 in good health.

This clone appeared a few times. Distinct nucleotide sequences in the sample also encode this CDR3. The J gene is TRBJ2-1, the V gene TRBV29-1; no clear D gene. Germline CDR1 and CDR2: SQVTM and ANQGSEA. V lost 3 bases to trimming and J lost 4 bases, with 10 bases between them. The CDR3 has 13 amino acids. CDR3 in amino acids: CSVEGRTYNEQFF. The CDR3 DNA is TGCAGCGTTGAGGGCAGGACGTACAATGAGCAGTTCTTC.

This chain links TRBV5-1 with TRBJ2-3, with 7 bases that match TRBD2. Per the germline V gene, CDR1 is SGHRS and CDR2 is YFSETQ. This CDR3 is 16 amino acids long. J was trimmed by 2 bases and V by 1 base; bases with no gene match: 7. The CDR3 region has the DNA TGCGCCAGCAGCTTGTCTGCTAGCGGAGACACAGATACGCAGTATTTT. Protein product: CASSLSASGDTDTQYF.

This chain joins TRBV4-1 and TRBJ1-5, with 7 bases that match TRBD1. Germline V lookup: CDR1 MGHRA, CDR2 YSYEKL. V trimming: 0 bases; J trimming: 0 bases; junction bases outside the gene matches: 8. This CDR3 region has 18 residues. As DNA, the CDR3 is TGCGCCAGCAGCCAAGAAAGGGGGCACCCGAATAGCAATCAGCCCCAGCATTTT. Translating it yields CASSQERGHPNSNQPQHF.

In its sample, this clone was seen a few times. This rearrangement joins TRBV30 to TRBJ2-7; D remains ambiguous. CDR3 length: 11 residues. V was shortened by 1 base and J by 4 bases, with 5 bases between the two germline ends. CDR1 is GTSNPN and CDR2 is SVGIG in the germline V gene (reference sequence). The CDR3 coding sequence is TGTGCCTGGAGTGCCTTTTACGAGCAGTACTTC. It yields the protein CAWSAFYEQYF.

This clone was detected only a few times. The chain carries TRBV5-1 and TRBJ1-5, with D tentatively TRBD1 (5 bases). Germline V gives CDR1 SGHRS, CDR2 YFSETQ. The length of the CDR3 is 13 residues. Between the trimmed V and J ends, which lost 4 bases and 5 bases, there was a span of 10 bases. The CDR3 sequence: CASSPGADQPQHF. The DNA for the CDR3 is TGCGCCAGCAGCCCCGGGGCCGATCAGCCCCAGCATTTT.

In this sample, this clone turned up once. The chain recombines TRBV25-1 with TRBJ2-1; the match to TRBD1 covers 11 bases. CDR1 is MGHDK, CDR2 SYGVNS, per germline. Losses at the gene ends were 5 bases for V and 3 bases for J; bases not matched to a gene: 12. The CDR3 consists of 18 residues. The CDR3 reads CASSNIIRTGGSYNEQFF. The CDR3 DNA reads as TGTGCCAGCAGTAACATAATCCGGACAGGGGGCAGCTACAATGAGCAGTTCTTC.

This clone has a handful of counts. Other DNA sequences from this sample encode an identical CDR3 as well. V gene TRBV29-1 combines with J gene TRBJ2-6; D not certain. V was clipped by 2 bases and J by 1 base, with 0 bases between them. CDR1 is SQVTM, CDR2 ANQGSEA, per germline. This CDR3 has 12 amino acids. CDR3 nucleotides: TGCAGCGTTGAATCTGGGGCCAACGTCCTGACTTTC. Translation gives CSVESGANVLTF. Drawing the rest from reference TRBV29-1 and TRBJ2-6, the complete variable domain is SAVISQKPSRDICQRGTSLTIQCQVDSQVTMMFWYRQQPGQSLTLIATANQGSEATYESGFVIDKFPISRPNLTFSTLTVSNMSPEDSSIYLCSVESGANVLTFGAGSRLTVL.

This chain uses TRBV30 with TRBJ1-4, with a weak D call TRBD1 (6 bases). Germline CDR1 reads GTSNPN; CDR2 reads SVGIG (reference sequence). The CDR3 spans 13 residues. Trimming removed 8 bases from V and 6 bases from J, with 16 bases in between. CDR3 sequence reads: CALAGAGYEKLFF. DNA of the CDR3: TGTGCCCTAGCAGGGGCCGGGTATGAAAAACTGTTTTTT.

This chain joins TRBV30 and TRBJ2-3; 7 bases agree with TRBD1. The CDR3 is made up of 14 amino acids. With 5 bases clipped from V and 0 bases from J, the junction kept 5 bases outside the gene matches. Germline V gene data show CDR1 as GTSNPN and CDR2 as SVGIG (reference sequence). The CDR3 DNA reads TGTGCCTGGGGAGAGGGGGCTAGCACAGATACGCAGTATTTT. This sequence encodes CAWGEGASTDTQYF. The full variable domain, in which reference TRBV30 and TRBJ2-3 provide the parts outside the CDR3, is SQTIHQWPATLVQPVGSPLSLECTVEGTSNPNLYWYRQAAGRGLQLLFYSVGIGQISSEVPQNLSASRPQDRQFILSSKKLLLSDSGFYLCAWGEGASTDTQYFGPGTRLTVL.

This clone is a singleton in its sample. The rearrangement uses TRBV29-1 and TRBJ2-3, with D tentatively TRBD2 (5 bases). The V gene lost 6 bases and the J gene lost 0 bases, with 13 bases spanning the gap. This CDR3 region has 14 residues. Germline CDR1 reads SQVTM; CDR2 reads ANQGSEA. The DNA for the CDR3 is TGCAGCGTGACGGGGATGGCTAGCACAGATACGCAGTATTTT. Encoded protein: CSVTGMASTDTQYF.

Only a few counts were recorded for this clone. This chain uses TRBV30 with TRBJ2-7; D remains ambiguous. Per germline, CDR1 GTSNPN and CDR2 SVGIG (reference sequence). The CDR3 loop spans 11 amino acids. V was cut by 3 bases and J by 3 bases, with 6 bases left in between. The CDR3 region is CAWRISYEQYF. CDR3 nucleotide sequence: TGTGCCTGGAGAATCAGCTACGAGCAGTACTTC.

The chain has TRBV7-2 and TRBJ2-1; perhaps TRBD2 as D (5 bases). This CDR3 region has 14 residues. V lost 2 bases, J lost 3 bases, and 8 bases lay in between. Germline V lookup: CDR1 SGHTA, CDR2 FQGNSA. The CDR3, as DNA: TGTGCCAGCAGCTTAAGTCGGGACTACAATGAGCAGTTCTTC. Protein product: CASSLSRDYNEQFF.

The chain joins TRBV29-1 to TRBJ1-2; perhaps TRBD1 as D (6 bases). V lost 8 bases and J lost 5, with 15 bases in between. This CDR3 has 12 residues. Germline assignment: CDR1 SQVTM and CDR2 ANQGSEA. The CDR3 DNA follows: TGCAGCATCCAACAGGGCGCTTATGGCTACACCTTC. Amino acid sequence: CSIQQGAYGYTF.

The genes are TRBV30 and TRBJ1-1; no clear D. Trimming took 8 bases from V and 1 from J, leaving 8 bases between them. There are 11 residues in the CDR3. Germline loops: CDR1 GTSNPN, CDR2 SVGIG (reference sequence). The CDR3, as DNA: TGTGCCCTCCGGGGGAACACTGAAGCTTTCTTT. The encoded protein is CALRGNTEAFF. Together with reference TRBV30 and TRBJ1-1, the CDR3 gives the full variable domain: SQTIHQWPATLVQPVGSPLSLECTVEGTSNPNLYWYRQAAGRGLQLLFYSVGIGQISSEVPQNLSASRPQDRQFILSSKKLLLSDSGFYLCALRGNTEAFFGQGTRLTVV.

This clone came up once. The J gene is TRBJ1-2, the V gene TRBV29-1; no definite D call. V was trimmed by 5 bases and J by 4 bases, leaving 17 bases between them. CDR3 size: 14 residues. The germline V gene encodes CDR1 SQVTM and CDR2 ANQGSEA. The CDR3 DNA reads as TGCAGCGTTCCCCCGAGACAAGCGGGCTATGGCTACACCTTC. Protein sequence: CSVPPRQAGYGYTF.

The chain is built from TRBV5-1 and TRBJ2-1; the D call may be TRBD1 or TRBD2 (5 bases each). The CDR3 consists of 15 residues. Trimming stripped 0 bases from V and 2 bases from J, with 9 bases between. Germline CDR1 is SGHRS and CDR2 is YFSETQ. The chain's CDR3 is CASSLVRDAYNEQFF. The CDR3, as DNA: TGCGCCAGCAGCTTGGTCAGGGACGCCTACAATGAGCAGTTCTTC.

This clone was seen a handful of times. The J gene is TRBJ1-4, the V gene TRBV30; D is ambiguous. Trimming pared 2 bases from V and 8 bases from J, leaving 6 bases between. This CDR3 is built from 11 residues. Germline CDR1 reads GTSNPN; CDR2 reads SVGIG (reference sequence). CDR3 protein: CAWSFEEKLFF. CDR3 bases: TGTGCCTGGAGTTTTGAGGAAAAACTGTTTTTT.

Worth noting for this clone: Other nucleotide sequences in the sample specify the same CDR3. The genes are TRBV7-9 and TRBJ1-5; the D is unclear. Germline CDR1 reads SEHNR; CDR2 reads FQNEAQ (reference sequence). The CDR3 has 12 residues. Trimming took 2 bases from V and 5 from J, leaving 4 bases between them. In nucleotides, the CDR3 is TGTGCCAGCAGCTTAAGGGATCAGCCCCAGCATTTT. This codes for CASSLRDQPQHF.

The chain has TRBV18 and TRBJ2-7, with D maybe TRBD1 (6 bases). The CDR3 spans 16 residues. CDR1 KGHSH and CDR2 LQKENI come from the germline V gene. Trimming cost V 3 bases and J 1 base, with 16 bases left between them. For the CDR3, the DNA is TGTGCCAGCTCACCCCCTGGGACACGCTCTTCCTACGAGCAGTACTTC. It is translated as CASSPPGTRSSYEQYF.

This chain links TRBV2 with TRBJ2-1; D is possibly TRBD1 (5 bases). The V gene's germline CDR1 is SNHLY and CDR2 FYNNEI. The V and J ends lost 6 bases and 5 bases respectively, with 17 bases between them. The CDR3 contains 15 residues. The CDR3 region has the DNA TGTGCCAGCAGCCTAGGGGTCCCAGGGCACAATGAGCAGTTCTTC. It yields the protein CASSLGVPGHNEQFF.

CDR3 region: CASSPIAPQETQYF. The DNA for the CDR3 is TGTGCCAGCAGTCCTATAGCTCCGCAAGAGACCCAGTACTTC. V is TRBV4-2 and J is TRBJ2-5; D is ambiguous. V was trimmed by 6 bases and J by 2 bases, leaving 13 bases between them. The germline V gene encodes CDR1 LGHNA and CDR2 YNFKEQ. CDR3 length: 14 residues.

The chain links TRBV29-1 to TRBJ2-1, with D maybe TRBD2 (6 bases). This CDR3 is built from 14 residues. Germline CDR1 SQVTM, CDR2 ANQGSEA. Trimming took 3 bases from V and 0 from J, leaving 9 bases between them. CDR3 nucleotide sequence: TGCAGCGTTGAGCGGGGTAGCTCCTACAATGAGCAGTTCTTC. Translating it yields CSVERGSSYNEQFF.

V and J are TRBV7-2 and TRBJ2-1; D remains unclear. Germline CDR1 is SGHTA and CDR2 is FQGNSA. The V end lost 0 bases, the J end lost 9 bases, and 6 bases lay between the germline ends. The CDR3 length is 12 residues. The CDR3 spells CASSLALGEQFF. For the CDR3, the DNA is TGTGCCAGCAGCTTAGCGCTGGGTGAGCAGTTCTTC.

This clone was observed a handful of times. CDR3 in amino acids: CASSSPTGEHNEKLFF. The CDR3, as DNA: TGCGCCAGCAGTTCTCCTACAGGGGAGCATAATGAAAAACTGTTTTTT. J is TRBJ1-4 and V is TRBV5-1; 7 bases map to TRBD1. V trimming: 5 bases; J trimming: 4 bases; junction bases outside the gene matches: 11. Germline CDR1 is SGHRS and CDR2 is YFSETQ. The CDR3 has 16 residues.